A single sample gave rise to the 18 T cell receptor beta chains below, sequenced in a study of response to subunit inactivated influenza vaccine. One entry per CDR3 protein, called by TCRdb with MiXCR from the RT-PCR reads. Of some 500,000 distinct CDR3 sequences detected, 16% appear once; the ten largest clones hold 2.5% to 3.5%. Sample: CD4+ T cells sorted from PBMCs, taken around 25 months after vaccination. The source of these receptors is a man between 50 and 70 years old who received an inactivated influenza vaccine.

This clonotype has more than one count but fewer than ten. This chain links TRBV7-8 with TRBJ2-7; TRBD1 aligns across 9 bases. Germline assignment: CDR1 SGHVS and CDR2 FQNEAQ. The J segment lost 2 bases and the V segment lost 6 bases, leaving 11 bases of the junction unmatched. The CDR3 length is 16 residues. The CDR3 loop reads CASRSAGTGFTYEQYF. The CDR3 DNA reads as TGTGCCAGCAGGTCAGCCGGGACAGGGTTTACCTACGAGCAGTACTTC.

The table lists this clonotype with a count of one. V is TRBV7-2 and J is TRBJ2-3, with D tentatively TRBD1 (6 bases). Germline CDR1 is SGHTA and CDR2 is FQGNSA. This CDR3 has 14 amino acids. V lost 5 bases, J lost 2 bases, and 11 bases lay in between. CDR3 loop: CASSRQAHTDTQYF. In DNA, the CDR3 is TGTGCCAGCAGCCGACAGGCGCACACAGATACGCAGTATTTT.

The chain links TRBV20-1 to TRBJ2-1; TRBD2 aligns across 7 bases. The junction had 13 bases not matched to a gene; V was cut back by 4 bases and J by 7 bases. There are 15 residues in the CDR3. Per germline, CDR1 DFQATT and CDR2 SNEGSKA (reference sequence). CDR3 in DNA: TGCAGTGCTACCAGAGCGGGGTTGGGCGGGAATGAGCAGTTCTTC. Translation: CSATRAGLGGNEQFF.

This clonotype has just a few counts. The V call is TRBV6-2 or TRBV6-3, the J call TRBJ1-5; D remains unclear. Trimming removed 4 bases at V and 6 bases at J, with 13 bases between. Germline lookup yields CDR1 MNHEY and CDR2 SVGEGT. CDR3 length: 14 amino acids. CDR3 DNA: TGTGCCAGCAGTTCTTTCATTGCGGGTCAGCCCCAGCATTTT. Its translation is CASSSFIAGQPQHF.

The chain recombines TRBV20-1 with TRBJ1-5; perhaps TRBD1 as D (6 bases). Per germline, CDR1 DFQATT and CDR2 SNEGSKA (reference sequence). Trimming removed 3 bases at V and 5 bases at J, with 11 bases between. The CDR3 is 13 residues long. Here the CDR3 reads CSASDRQDQPQHF. Written as DNA, the CDR3 is TGCAGTGCTAGTGATCGACAGGATCAGCCCCAGCATTTT.

This clonotype appeared once. V usage is TRBV6-1 and J usage is TRBJ1-5; D is unresolved. Germline lookup yields CDR1 MNHNS and CDR2 SASEGT. The CDR3 runs 14 residues. V was shortened by 7 bases and J by 7 bases, with 17 bases between the two germline ends. CDR3 loop: CASTGPSWGQPQHF. The CDR3 DNA reads as TGTGCCAGCACCGGACCCTCCTGGGGACAGCCCCAGCATTTT.

This clonotype has more than one count but fewer than ten. V and J are TRBV4-3 and TRBJ2-7; 11 bases are a match to TRBD2. Trimming at V came to 3 bases and at J to 5 bases, leaving 18 bases not matched to a gene. Germline values: CDR1 LGHNA, CDR2 YSLEER. The CDR3 spans 19 residues. In DNA, the CDR3 is TGCGCCAGCAGCCAGTACGGCGTGTCGAGTAGCGGGGGGGCAAACGAGCAGTACTTC. Translation: CASSQYGVSSSGGANEQYF.

A few counts support this clonotype. The chain is built from TRBV5-4 and TRBJ2-7; TRBD1 matches 10 bases. With V trimmed by 4 bases and J by 4 bases, 8 bases remained unmatched. From germline, CDR1 is SGHNT and CDR2 YYREEE (reference sequence). This CDR3 is built from 15 residues. The CDR3 DNA reads as TGTGCCAGCAGCAAGACAGGACAGGGGGATTACGAGCAGTACTTC. Its protein product is CASSKTGQGDYEQYF.

This clonotype was counted at least ten times. The rearrangement joins TRBV18 to TRBJ2-1; 7 bases are a match to TRBD2. Germline V gene lookup returns CDR1 KGHSH and CDR2 LQKENI. After removal of 0 bases from V and 7 bases from J, the junction contained 9 bases not matched to a gene. This CDR3 has 16 amino acids. The CDR3, as DNA: TGTGCCAGCTCACCACCGAGTCGAGGGAGGGGAAATGAGCAGTTCTTC. Encoded protein: CASSPPSRGRGNEQFF.

This chain uses TRBV7-2 with TRBJ2-2; D gene uncertain. The CDR3 spans 14 residues. Germline V gene data show CDR1 as SGHTA and CDR2 as FQGNSA. V dropped 7 bases and J dropped 7 bases, with 16 bases sitting between them. CDR3 protein: CASIFPARRGELFF. The CDR3 region has the DNA TGTGCCAGCATCTTCCCTGCCAGACGCGGGGAGCTGTTTTTT.

The chain recombines TRBV29-1 with TRBJ1-4; 7 bases agree with TRBD1. Germline CDR1 is SQVTM and CDR2 is ANQGSEA. J gave up 5 bases and V 5 bases, and 5 bases lay outside the gene matches. CDR3 length: 13 amino acids. The CDR3 DNA reads TGCAGCGTTTTGGGCAGGGGGAATGAAAAACTGTTTTTT. Protein sequence: CSVLGRGNEKLFF.

V is TRBV9 and J is TRBJ2-3, with a weak D call TRBD1 (6 bases). The CDR3 totals 14 residues. With 0 bases removed from V and 4 bases from J, the gap between germline ends came to 9 bases. Germline assignment: CDR1 SGDLS and CDR2 YYNGEE. The CDR3 coding sequence is TGTGCCAGCAGCGTAGGACAGGTCCCAGATACGCAGTATTTT. It encodes CASSVGQVPDTQYF.

Only a few counts were recorded for this clonotype. J is TRBJ2-5 and V is TRBV20-1; D is uncertain. In germline, CDR1 is DFQATT, CDR2 SNEGSKA (reference sequence). The CDR3 covers 11 residues. V was shortened by 6 bases and J by 5 bases, with 10 bases between the two germline ends. The CDR3 bases are TGCAGTGCCAAGCAGGCTGAGACCCAGTACTTC. It encodes CSAKQAETQYF.

This clonotype was seen a few times. The chain recombines TRBV7-9 with TRBJ2-4; weak D call: TRBD1 (6 bases). The germline V and J ends were trimmed by 5 bases and 0 bases, with 14 bases remaining between them. Germline lookup yields CDR1 SEHNR and CDR2 FQNEAQ (reference sequence). The CDR3 has 16 residues. This CDR3 is CASSGDRSLAKNIQYF. The CDR3 DNA reads as TGTGCCAGCAGCGGAGACAGGTCTCTAGCCAAAAACATTCAGTACTTC.

Only a few counts were recorded for this clonotype. The gene calls are TRBV3-1 and TRBJ2-7; D assignment may be TRBD1 or TRBD2 (6 bases each). The CDR3 runs 16 residues. Deletions cut 4 bases from V and 2 bases from J, with 18 bases between. Germline CDR1 and CDR2: LGHDT and YNNKEL (reference sequence). In nucleotides, the CDR3 is TGTGCCAGCAGCCGGGATTCGGGGGCAGATGCCTACGAGCAGTACTTC. It encodes CASSRDSGADAYEQYF.

The chain is built from TRBV5-1 and TRBJ2-1; 7 bases fit TRBD2. CDR1 and CDR2 (germline): SGHRS, YFSETQ. This CDR3 has 14 residues. V lost 0 bases and J lost 9; bases outside the gene matches: 6. CDR3 region: CASSLGGSYVEQFF. As DNA, the CDR3 is TGCGCCAGCAGCTTGGGCGGGAGCTATGTTGAGCAGTTCTTC. Full variable domain (rest looked up from reference TRBV5-1 and TRBJ2-1): KAGVTQTPRYLIKTRGQQVTLSCSPISGHRSVSWYQQTPGQGLQFLFEYFSETQRNKGNFPGRFSGRQFSNSRSEMNVSTLELGDSALYLCASSLGGSYVEQFFGPGTRLTVL.

The chain combines TRBV7-9 with TRBJ1-1; 7 bases are shared with TRBD1. J gave up 10 bases and V 1 base, and 9 bases lay outside the gene matches. In germline, CDR1 is SEHNR, CDR2 FQNEAQ (reference sequence). There are 14 residues in the CDR3. This chain's CDR3 is CASSLGPQGGRAFF. In DNA, the CDR3 is TGTGCCAGCAGCTTAGGCCCCCAGGGGGGGAGAGCTTTCTTT.

This clonotype was seen only a few times. The V and J genes are TRBV12-3 or TRBV12-4 and TRBJ1-1; D call uncertain. This CDR3 comprises 13 residues. V lost 5 bases to trimming and J lost 1 base, with 8 bases between them. The CDR3 DNA follows: TGTGCCAGCAGTACCGACCCGAACACTGAAGCTTTCTTT. It yields the protein CASSTDPNTEAFF.